This T cell receptor (beta chain) comes out of a study of response to subunit inactivated influenza vaccine. Whole-study findings and limits: The authors suggested that few new T cells are recruited per seasonal influenza vaccination.

CDR1 is LGHDT and CDR2 is YNNKEL in the germline V gene (reference sequence). The CDR3 loop spans 11 amino acids. The V end lost 3 bases, the J end lost 8 bases, and 5 bases lay between the germline ends. From the RT-PCR reads, TCRdb called clonotypes with MiXCR, one entry per CDR3 protein. The table lists about 480,000 distinct CDR3 sequences, around 25% of them singletons. Concerning this clonotype itself: Its antigen is unknown.

Sequencing was performed on CD4+ T cells sorted from PBMCs, taken approximately 5 days after vaccination. The clonotype was recovered from a man between 45 and 60 years old who received an inactivated influenza vaccine. The J gene is TRBJ2-1, the V gene TRBV3-1, with D uncertain. Here the CDR3 DNA reads TGTGCCAGCAGCCATATATATGAGCAGTTCTTC. Amino acids: CASSHIYEQFF.